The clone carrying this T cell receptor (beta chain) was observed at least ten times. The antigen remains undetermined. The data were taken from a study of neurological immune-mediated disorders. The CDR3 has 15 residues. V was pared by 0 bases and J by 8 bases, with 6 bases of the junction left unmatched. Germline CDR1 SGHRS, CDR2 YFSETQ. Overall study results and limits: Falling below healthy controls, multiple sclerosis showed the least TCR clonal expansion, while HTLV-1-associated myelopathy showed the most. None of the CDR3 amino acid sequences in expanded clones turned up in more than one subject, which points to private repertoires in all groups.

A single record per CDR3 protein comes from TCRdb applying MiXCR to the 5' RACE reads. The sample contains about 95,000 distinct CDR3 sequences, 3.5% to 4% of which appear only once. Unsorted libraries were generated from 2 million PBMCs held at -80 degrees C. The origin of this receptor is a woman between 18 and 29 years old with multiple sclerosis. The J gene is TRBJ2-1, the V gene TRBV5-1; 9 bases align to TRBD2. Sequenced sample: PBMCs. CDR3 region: CASSLALAGKDEQFF. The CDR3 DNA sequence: TGCGCCAGCAGCTTGGCCCTAGCGGGGAAAGATGAGCAGTTCTTC. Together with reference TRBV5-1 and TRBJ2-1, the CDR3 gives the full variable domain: KAGVTQTPRYLIKTRGQQVTLSCSPISGHRSVSWYQQTPGQGLQFLFEYFSETQRNKGNFPGRFSGRQFSNSRSEMNVSTLELGDSALYLCASSLALAGKDEQFFGPGTRLTVL.